Listed here is a single T cell receptor (beta chain). Its target is not known. This sample was taken from a study of CD8+CD57+ T cells in acquired aplastic anemia. Profiles of TCR beta VDJ and CDR3 were generated from a genomic DNA template. TCRdb processed the reads anew with MiXCR; each CDR3 protein has one entry. The sample includes 180,000 or so distinct CDR3 sequences, roughly 63% of them seen just once. General observations from the study: Simpson's diversity of CD8+ cells was not significantly different in patients compared with controls. Common to patients and controls were around 30 CD8+ CDR3 sequences.

All patients picked for sequencing had shown, by flow cytometry, an expansion of CD8+CD57+ cells. The cohort consisted entirely of patients having severe acquired aplastic anemia. V was pared by 3 bases and J by 13 bases, with 10 bases between. This CDR3 is 11 amino acids long. This clonotype originated in a human donor with aplastic anemia. Sequences were obtained from sorted CD4+, CD8+, or CD8+CD57+ T cells (not recorded which) from PBMCs. The genes are TRBV12-3 or TRBV12-4 and TRBJ1-5; D gene ambiguous. The CDR3 spells CASSFTSNQHF. CDR3 sequence (DNA): TGTGCCAGCAGTTTTACGAGCAATCAGCATTTT.